The clone carrying this T cell receptor beta chain has a handful of counts. Antigen unknown. CDR1 is SGHAT and CDR2 is FQNNGV in the germline V gene. Trimming took off 5 bases at V and 2 bases at J, with 13 bases between the two ends. This CDR3 comprises 14 residues. Blood was drawn once from each donor into heparinised tubes. The draws averaged roughly 120 mL. Every isolated RNA sample was fully reverse transcribed, so sequencing captured expressed TCRB transcripts. Clones were sequenced by immunoSEQ multiplex PCR, and TCRdb holds only the in-frame ones, with some missing. Here the sample spans about 620,000 clones, roughly 16% being singletons. The data stem from a study of beta chain features in type 1 diabetes. Study-wide points: With patients and controls alike, PCR might favor shorter templates to an equal degree.

This TCR derives from a young man in good health. The J gene is TRBJ2-7, the V gene TRBV11-2; no definite D call. Sequencing was performed on naive CD4+ T cells from blood. This CDR3 reads CASSVGIQTYEQYF. CDR3 DNA: TGTGCCAGCAGCGTGGGGATCCAGACCTACGAGCAGTACTTC.